This T cell receptor beta chain emerged from a study of T cell clusters in autoimmune cytopenias. Whole-study results and caveats: TRB repertoire shifts in secondary cytopenia and chronic lymphocytic leukemia mostly reflected lymphoma, not autoimmunity. Clustering suggested that physiological T cell clusters were missing in primary autoimmune cytopenia patients.

To note about this clonotype: Its antigen is not known.

Each sample's input was about 270 ng genomic DNA, some 38,000 genome equivalents. TRB rearrangements were amplified by touch-down multiplex PCR with mixed TRB-A/B primers. Reprocessing the multiplex PCR reads, TCRdb reports a single entry for every CDR3 protein and omits DNA. The sample features more than 7,500 distinct CDR3 sequences, with 5.4% in its top ten. This CDR3 spans 13 amino acids. The germline CDR1 and CDR2 sequences are LNHNV and YYDKDF (reference sequence). The chain recombines TRBV15 with TRBJ2-7; TCRdb selects TRBD1, and the lack of DNA leaves this call unchecked. The sample was peripheral blood. The receptor's source is a human donor with an autoimmune cytopenia or autoimmune hepatitis (not recorded which). The chain's CDR3 is CATSRDRGYEQYF.